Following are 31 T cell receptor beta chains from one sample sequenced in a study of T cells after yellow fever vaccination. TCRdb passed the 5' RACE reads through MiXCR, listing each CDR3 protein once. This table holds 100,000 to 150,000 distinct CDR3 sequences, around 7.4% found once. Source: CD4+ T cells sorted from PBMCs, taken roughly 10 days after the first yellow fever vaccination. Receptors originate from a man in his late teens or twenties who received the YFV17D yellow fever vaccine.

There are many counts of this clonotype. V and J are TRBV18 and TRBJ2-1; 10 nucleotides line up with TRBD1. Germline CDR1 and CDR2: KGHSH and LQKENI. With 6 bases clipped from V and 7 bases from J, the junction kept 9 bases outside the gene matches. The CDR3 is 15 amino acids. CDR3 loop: CASSSDRGLRNEQFF. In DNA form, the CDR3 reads TGTGCCAGCTCGTCTGACAGGGGGCTTAGAAATGAGCAGTTCTTC. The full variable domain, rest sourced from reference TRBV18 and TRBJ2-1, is NAGVMQNPRHLVRRRGQEARLRCSPMKGHSHVYWYRQLPEEGLKFMVYLQKENIIDESGMPKERFSAEFPKEGPSILRIQQVVRGDSAAYFCASSSDRGLRNEQFFGPGTRLTVL.

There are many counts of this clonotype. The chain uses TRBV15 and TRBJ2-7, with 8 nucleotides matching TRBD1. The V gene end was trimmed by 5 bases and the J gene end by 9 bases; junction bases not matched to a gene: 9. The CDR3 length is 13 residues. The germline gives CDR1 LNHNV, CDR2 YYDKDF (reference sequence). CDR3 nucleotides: TGTGCCACCAGCGGTGACAGGGGAGGAGTGCAGTACTTC. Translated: CATSGDRGGVQYF.

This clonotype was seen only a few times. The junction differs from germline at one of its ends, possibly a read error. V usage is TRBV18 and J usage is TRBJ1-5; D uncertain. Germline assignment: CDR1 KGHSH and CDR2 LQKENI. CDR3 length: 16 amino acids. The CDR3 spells CVSSPPAGSYNQPQHF. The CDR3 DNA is TGTGTCAGCTCACCCCCCGCGGGATCCTACAATCAGCCCCAGCATTTT.

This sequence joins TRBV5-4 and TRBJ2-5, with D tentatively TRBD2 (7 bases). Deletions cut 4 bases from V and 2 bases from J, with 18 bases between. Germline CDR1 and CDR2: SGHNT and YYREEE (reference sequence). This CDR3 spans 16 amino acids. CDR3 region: CASSAYGGARQETQYF. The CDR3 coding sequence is TGTGCCAGCAGCGCTTATGGGGGGGCGCGGCAAGAGACCCAGTACTTC.

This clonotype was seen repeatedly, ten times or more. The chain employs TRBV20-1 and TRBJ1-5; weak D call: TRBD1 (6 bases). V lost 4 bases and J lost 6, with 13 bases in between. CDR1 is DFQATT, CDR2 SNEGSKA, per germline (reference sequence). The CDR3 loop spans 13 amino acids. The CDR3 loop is CSATQGLSQPQHF. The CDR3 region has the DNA TGCAGTGCTACGCAGGGGCTCTCTCAGCCCCAGCATTTT.

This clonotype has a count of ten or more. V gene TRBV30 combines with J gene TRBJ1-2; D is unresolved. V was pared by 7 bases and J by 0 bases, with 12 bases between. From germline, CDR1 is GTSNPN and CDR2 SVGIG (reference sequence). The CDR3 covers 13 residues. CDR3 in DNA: TGTGCCTACAACGGATTAGCTAACTATGGCTACACCTTC. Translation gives CAYNGLANYGYTF.

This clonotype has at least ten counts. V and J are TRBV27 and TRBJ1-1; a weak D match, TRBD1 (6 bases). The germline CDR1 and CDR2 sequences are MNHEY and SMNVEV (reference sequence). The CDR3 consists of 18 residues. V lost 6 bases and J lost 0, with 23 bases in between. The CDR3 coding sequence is TGTGCCAGCAGATCCACGGGGAGGGGGGTGCTCTTGAACACTGAAGCTTTCTTT. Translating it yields CASRSTGRGVLLNTEAFF.

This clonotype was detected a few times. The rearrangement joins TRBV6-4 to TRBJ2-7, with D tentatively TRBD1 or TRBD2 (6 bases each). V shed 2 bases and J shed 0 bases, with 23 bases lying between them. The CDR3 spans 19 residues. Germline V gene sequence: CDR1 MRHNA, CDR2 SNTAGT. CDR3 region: CASSDAILRGQLSSYEQYV. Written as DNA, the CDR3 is TGTGCCAGCAGTGACGCTATACTTCGGGGGCAACTCTCCTCCTACGAGCAGTACGTC.

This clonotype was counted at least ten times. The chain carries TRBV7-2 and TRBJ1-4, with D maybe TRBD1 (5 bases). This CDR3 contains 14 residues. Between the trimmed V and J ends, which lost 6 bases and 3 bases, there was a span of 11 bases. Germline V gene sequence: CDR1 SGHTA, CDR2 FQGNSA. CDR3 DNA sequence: TGTGCCAGCAGAATGGGGGTGTCTAATGAAAAACTGTTTTTT. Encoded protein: CASRMGVSNEKLFF. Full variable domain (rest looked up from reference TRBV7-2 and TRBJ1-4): GAGVSQSPSNKVTEKGKDVELRCDPISGHTALYWYRQSLGQGLEFLIYFQGNSAPDKSGLPSDRFSAERTGGSVSTLTIQRTQQEDSAVYLCASRMGVSNEKLFFGSGTQLSVL.

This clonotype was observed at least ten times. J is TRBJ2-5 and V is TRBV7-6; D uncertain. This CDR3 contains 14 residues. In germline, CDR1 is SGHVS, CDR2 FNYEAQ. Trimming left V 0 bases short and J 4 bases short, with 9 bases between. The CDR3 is CASSLAVVVETQYF. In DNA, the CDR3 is TGTGCCAGCAGCTTAGCAGTAGTCGTAGAGACCCAGTACTTC. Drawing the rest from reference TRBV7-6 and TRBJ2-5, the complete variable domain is GAGVSQSPRYKVTKRGQDVALRCDPISGHVSLYWYRQALGQGPEFLTYFNYEAQQDKSGLPNDRFSAERPEGSISTLTIQRTEQRDSAMYRCASSLAVVVETQYFGPGTRLLVL.

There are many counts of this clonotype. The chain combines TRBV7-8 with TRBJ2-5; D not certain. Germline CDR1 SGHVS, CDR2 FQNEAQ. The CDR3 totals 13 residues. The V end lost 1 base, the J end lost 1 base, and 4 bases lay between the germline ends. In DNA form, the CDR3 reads TGTGCCAGCAGCTTAGTAGGCCAAGAGACCCAGTACTTC. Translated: CASSLVGQETQYF. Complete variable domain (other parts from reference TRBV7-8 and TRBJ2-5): GAGVSQSPRYKVAKRGQDVALRCDPISGHVSLFWYQQALGQGPEFLTYFQNEAQLDKSGLPSDRFFAERPEGSVSTLKIQRTQQEDSAVYLCASSLVGQETQYFGPGTRLLVL.

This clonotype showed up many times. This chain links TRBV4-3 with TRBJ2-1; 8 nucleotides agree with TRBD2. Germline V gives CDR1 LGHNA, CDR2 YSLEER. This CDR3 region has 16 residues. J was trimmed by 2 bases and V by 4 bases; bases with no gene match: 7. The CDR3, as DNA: TGCGCCAGCAGCCTCAATCTCGGGGGGGCCTACAATGAGCAGTTCTTC. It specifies CASSLNLGGAYNEQFF.

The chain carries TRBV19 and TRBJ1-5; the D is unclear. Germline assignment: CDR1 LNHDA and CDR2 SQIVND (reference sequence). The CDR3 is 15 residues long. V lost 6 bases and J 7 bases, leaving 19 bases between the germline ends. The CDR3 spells CASSIYSDFNQPQHF. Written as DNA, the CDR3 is TGTGCCAGTAGCATATATAGTGATTTTAACCAGCCCCAGCATTTT.

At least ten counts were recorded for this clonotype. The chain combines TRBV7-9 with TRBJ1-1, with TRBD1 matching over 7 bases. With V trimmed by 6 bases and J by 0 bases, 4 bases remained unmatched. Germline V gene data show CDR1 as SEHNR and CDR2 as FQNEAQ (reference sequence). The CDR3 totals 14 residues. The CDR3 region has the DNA TGTGCCAGCAGGGGAGGACAGGTGAACACTGAAGCTTTCTTT. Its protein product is CASRGGQVNTEAFF.

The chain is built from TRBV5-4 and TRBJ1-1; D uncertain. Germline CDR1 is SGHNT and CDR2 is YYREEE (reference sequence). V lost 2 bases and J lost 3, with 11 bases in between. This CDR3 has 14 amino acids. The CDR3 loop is CASSLSIGDTEAFF. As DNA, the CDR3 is TGTGCCAGCAGCTTAAGCATCGGGGACACTGAAGCTTTCTTT.

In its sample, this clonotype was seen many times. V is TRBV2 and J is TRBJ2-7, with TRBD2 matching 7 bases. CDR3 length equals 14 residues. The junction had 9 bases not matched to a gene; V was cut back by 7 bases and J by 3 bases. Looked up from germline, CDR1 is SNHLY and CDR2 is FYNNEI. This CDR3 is CASTWGGGNYEQYV. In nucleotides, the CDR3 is TGTGCCAGCACCTGGGGGGGAGGGAACTACGAGCAGTACGTC.

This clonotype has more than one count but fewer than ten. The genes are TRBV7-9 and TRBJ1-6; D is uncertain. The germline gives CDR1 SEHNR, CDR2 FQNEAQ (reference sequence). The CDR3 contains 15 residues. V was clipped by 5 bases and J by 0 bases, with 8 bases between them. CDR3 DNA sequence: TGTGCCAGCAGCCCCGATTACTCCTATAATTCACCCCTCCACTTT. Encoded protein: CASSPDYSYNSPLHF.

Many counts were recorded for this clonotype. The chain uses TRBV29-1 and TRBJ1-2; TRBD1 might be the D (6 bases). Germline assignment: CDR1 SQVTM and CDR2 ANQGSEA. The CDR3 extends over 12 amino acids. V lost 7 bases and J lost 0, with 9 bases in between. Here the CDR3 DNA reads TGCAGCGGGGACACAGCTAACTATGGCTACACCTTC. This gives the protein CSGDTANYGYTF.

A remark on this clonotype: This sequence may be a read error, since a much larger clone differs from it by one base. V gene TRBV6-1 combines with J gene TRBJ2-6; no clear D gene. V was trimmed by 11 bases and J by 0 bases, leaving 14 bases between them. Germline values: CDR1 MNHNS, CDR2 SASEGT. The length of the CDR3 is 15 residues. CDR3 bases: TGTGCCGCGGAAACAGTTTTCTCTGGGGCCAACGTCCTGACTTTC. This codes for CAAETVFSGANVLTF.

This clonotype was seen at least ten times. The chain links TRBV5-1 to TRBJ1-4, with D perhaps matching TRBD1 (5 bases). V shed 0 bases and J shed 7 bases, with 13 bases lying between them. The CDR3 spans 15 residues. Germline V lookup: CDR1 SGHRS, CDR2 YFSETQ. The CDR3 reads CASSLVVGTGEKLFF. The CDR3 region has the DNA TGCGCCAGCAGCTTGGTAGTCGGGACGGGTGAAAAACTGTTTTTT.

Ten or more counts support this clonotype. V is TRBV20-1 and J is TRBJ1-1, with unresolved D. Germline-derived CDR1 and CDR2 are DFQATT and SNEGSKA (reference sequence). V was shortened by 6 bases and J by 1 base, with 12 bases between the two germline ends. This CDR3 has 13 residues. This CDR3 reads CSAGPSGNTEAFF. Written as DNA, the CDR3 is TGCAGTGCCGGACCCTCGGGGAACACTGAAGCTTTCTTT.

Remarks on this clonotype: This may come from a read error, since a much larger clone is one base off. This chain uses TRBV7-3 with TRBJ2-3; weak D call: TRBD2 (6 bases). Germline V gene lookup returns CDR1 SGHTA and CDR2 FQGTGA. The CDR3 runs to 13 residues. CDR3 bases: TGTGCCAGCAGCTTAGGGGGAGGAGATACGAAGTATTTT. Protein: CASSLGGGDTKYF.

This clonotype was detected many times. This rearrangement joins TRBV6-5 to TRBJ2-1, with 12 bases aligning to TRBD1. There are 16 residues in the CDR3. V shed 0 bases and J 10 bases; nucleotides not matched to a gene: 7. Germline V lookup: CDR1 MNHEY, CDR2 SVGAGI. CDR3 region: CASSYSGTGGRGEQFF. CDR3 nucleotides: TGTGCCAGCAGTTACTCCGGGACAGGGGGCCGTGGGGAGCAGTTCTTC.

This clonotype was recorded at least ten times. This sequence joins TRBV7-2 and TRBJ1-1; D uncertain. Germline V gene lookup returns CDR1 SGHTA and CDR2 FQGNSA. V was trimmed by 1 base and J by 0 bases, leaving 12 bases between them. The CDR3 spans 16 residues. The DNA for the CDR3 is TGTGCCAGCAGCTTAGGGACGCTGCGCGTGAACACTGAAGCTTTCTTT. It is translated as CASSLGTLRVNTEAFF.

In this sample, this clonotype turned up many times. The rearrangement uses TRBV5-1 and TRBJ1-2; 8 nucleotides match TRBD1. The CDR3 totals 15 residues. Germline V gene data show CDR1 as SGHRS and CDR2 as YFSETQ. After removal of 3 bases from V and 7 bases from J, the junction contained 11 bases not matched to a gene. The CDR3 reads CASSYDSGGGGGYTF. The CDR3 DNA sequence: TGCGCCAGCAGCTACGATTCAGGGGGCGGAGGTGGCTACACCTTC.

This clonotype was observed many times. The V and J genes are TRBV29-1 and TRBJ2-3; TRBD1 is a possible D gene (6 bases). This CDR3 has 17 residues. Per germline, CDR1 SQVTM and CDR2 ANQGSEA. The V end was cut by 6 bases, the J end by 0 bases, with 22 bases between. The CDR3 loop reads CSVRLFVGQSSTDTQYF. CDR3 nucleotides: TGCAGCGTGAGGCTCTTTGTCGGACAGTCTAGCACAGATACGCAGTATTTT.

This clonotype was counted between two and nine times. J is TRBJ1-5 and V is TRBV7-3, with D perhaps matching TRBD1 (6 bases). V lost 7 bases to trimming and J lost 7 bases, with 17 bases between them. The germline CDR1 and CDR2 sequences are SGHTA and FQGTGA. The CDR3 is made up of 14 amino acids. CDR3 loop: CASTFNGGAQPQHF. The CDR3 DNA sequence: TGTGCCAGCACCTTCAACGGGGGGGCACAGCCCCAGCATTTT.

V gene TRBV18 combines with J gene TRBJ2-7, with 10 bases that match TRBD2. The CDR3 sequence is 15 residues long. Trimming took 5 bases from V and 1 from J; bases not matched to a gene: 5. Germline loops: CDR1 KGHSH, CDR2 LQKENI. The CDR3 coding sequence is TGTGCCAGCTCAAGGGCTAGCGGGGGTTCCTACGAGCAGTACTTC. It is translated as CASSRASGGSYEQYF.

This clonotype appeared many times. The CDR3 sequence is CASSLFEGSDTQYF. As DNA, the CDR3 is TGTGCCAGCAGTCTCTTCGAGGGTTCAGATACGCAGTATTTT. V is TRBV12-3 or TRBV12-4 and J is TRBJ2-3, with D possibly matching TRBD2 (5 bases). Trimming pared 5 bases from V and 4 bases from J, leaving 13 bases between. This CDR3 is built from 14 residues.

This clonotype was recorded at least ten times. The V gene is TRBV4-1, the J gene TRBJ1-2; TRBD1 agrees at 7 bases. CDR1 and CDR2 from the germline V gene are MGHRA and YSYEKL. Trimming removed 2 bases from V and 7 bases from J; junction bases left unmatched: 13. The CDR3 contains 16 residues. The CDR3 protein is CASSQPLQGTGGGYTF. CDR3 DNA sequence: TGCGCCAGCAGCCAACCACTACAGGGGACTGGAGGTGGCTACACCTTC.

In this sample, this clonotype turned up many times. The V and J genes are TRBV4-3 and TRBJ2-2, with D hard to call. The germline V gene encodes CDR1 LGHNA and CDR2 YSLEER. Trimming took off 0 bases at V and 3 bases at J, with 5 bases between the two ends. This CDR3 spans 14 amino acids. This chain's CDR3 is CASSQDPHTGELFF. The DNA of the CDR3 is TGCGCCAGCAGCCAAGATCCCCACACCGGGGAGCTGTTTTTT.